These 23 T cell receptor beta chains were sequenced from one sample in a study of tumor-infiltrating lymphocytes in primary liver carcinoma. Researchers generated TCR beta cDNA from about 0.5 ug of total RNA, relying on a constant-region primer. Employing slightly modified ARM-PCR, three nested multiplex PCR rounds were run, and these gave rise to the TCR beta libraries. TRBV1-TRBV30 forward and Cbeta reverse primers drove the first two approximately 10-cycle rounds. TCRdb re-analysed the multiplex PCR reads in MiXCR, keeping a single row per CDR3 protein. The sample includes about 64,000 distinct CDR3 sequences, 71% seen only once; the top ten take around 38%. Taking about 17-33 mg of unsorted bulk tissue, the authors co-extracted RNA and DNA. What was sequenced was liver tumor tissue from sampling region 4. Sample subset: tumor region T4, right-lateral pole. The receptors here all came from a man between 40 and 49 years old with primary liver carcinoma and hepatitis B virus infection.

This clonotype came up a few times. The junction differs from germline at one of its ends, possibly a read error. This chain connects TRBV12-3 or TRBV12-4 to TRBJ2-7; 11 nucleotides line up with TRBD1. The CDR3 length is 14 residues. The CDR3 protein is CASSQGQGAYEQYF. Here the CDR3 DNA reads TGTGCCAGCAGCCAAGGACAGGGGGCCTATGAGCAGTACTTC.

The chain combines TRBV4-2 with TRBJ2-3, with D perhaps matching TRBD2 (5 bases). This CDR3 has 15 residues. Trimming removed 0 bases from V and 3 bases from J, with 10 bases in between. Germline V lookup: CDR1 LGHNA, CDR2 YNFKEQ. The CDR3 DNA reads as TGTGCCAGCAGCCAAGAGAAGGGAGTGACAGATACGCAGTATTTT. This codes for CASSQEKGVTDTQYF.

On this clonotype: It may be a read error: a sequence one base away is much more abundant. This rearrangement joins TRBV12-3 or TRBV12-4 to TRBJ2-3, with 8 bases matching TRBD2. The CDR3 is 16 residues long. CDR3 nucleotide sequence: TGTGCCAGCAGTTTAGATTCCAGCGGGAGCACAGATGCGCAGTATTTT. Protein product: CASSLDSSGSTDAQYF.

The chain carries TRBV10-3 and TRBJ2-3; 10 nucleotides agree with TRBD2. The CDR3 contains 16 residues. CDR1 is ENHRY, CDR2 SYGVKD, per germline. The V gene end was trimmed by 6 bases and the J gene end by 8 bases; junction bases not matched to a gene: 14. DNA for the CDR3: TGTGCCATCAGGCACACTAGCGGGGTTAGCAGAGGTACGCAGTATTTT. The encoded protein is CAIRHTSGVSRGTQYF.

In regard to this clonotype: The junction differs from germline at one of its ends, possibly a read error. This chain's CDR3 is CALSAGYVQYF. The CDR3 DNA reads as TGTGCCCTCAGCGCCGGTTACGTGCAGTACTTC. The rearrangement uses TRBV6-2 or TRBV6-3 and TRBJ2-7; D gene unclear. The CDR3 has 11 amino acids. The germline V gene has CDR1 MNHEY and CDR2 SVGEGT.

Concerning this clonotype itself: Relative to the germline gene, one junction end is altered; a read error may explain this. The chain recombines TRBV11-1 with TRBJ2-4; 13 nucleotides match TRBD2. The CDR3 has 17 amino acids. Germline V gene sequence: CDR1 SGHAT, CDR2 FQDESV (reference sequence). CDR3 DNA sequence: TGTACCAGCAGCTTTCCCGGGACTAGCGGGACCAAGAACATTCGGTACTTC. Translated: CTSSFPGTSGTKNIRYF.

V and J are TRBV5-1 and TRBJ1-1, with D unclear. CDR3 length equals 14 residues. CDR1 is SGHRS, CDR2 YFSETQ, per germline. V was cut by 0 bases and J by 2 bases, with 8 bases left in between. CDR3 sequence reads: CASSLDTLNTEAFF. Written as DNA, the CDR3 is TGCGCCAGCAGCTTGGACACGCTCAACACTGAAGCTTTCTTT. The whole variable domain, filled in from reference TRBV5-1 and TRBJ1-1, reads KAGVTQTPRYLIKTRGQQVTLSCSPISGHRSVSWYQQTPGQGLQFLFEYFSETQRNKGNFPGRFSGRQFSNSRSEMNVSTLELGDSALYLCASSLDTLNTEAFFGQGTRLTVV.

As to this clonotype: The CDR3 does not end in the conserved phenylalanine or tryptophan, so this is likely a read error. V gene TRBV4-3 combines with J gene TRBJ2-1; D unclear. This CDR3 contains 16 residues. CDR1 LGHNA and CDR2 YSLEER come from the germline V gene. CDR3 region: CVSSQLPPPADNEQFS. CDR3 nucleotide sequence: TGCGTCAGCAGTCAACTCCCCCCCCCGGCGGACAATGAGCAGTTCTCC.

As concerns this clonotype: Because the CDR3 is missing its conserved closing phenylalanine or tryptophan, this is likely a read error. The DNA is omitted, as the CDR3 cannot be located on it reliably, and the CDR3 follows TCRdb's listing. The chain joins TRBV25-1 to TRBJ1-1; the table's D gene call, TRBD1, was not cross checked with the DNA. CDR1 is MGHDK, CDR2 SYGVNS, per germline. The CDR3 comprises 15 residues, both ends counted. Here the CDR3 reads CASSEPTGGYGRTFL.

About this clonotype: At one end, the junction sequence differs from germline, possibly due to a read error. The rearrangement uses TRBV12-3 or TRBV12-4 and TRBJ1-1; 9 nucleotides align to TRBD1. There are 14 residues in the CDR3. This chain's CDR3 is CASRTTTGGAEAFF. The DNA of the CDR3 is TGCGCCAGCAGGACCACGACAGGGGGGGCTGAAGCTTTCTTC.

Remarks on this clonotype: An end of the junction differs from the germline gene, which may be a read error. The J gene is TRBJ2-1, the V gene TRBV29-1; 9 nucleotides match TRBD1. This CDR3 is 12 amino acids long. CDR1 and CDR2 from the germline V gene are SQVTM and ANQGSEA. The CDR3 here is CSARTGASEQFF. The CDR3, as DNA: TGCAGCGCCCGGACAGGGGCCAGTGAGCAATTCTTC.

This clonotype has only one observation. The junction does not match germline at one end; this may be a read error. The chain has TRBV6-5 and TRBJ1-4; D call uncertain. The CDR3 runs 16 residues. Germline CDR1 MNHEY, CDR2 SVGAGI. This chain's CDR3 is CASSKSGPDSQGKQFF. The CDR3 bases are TGTGCCAGCAGTAAAAGCGGGCCGGACTCACAAGGAAAACAGTTTTTT.

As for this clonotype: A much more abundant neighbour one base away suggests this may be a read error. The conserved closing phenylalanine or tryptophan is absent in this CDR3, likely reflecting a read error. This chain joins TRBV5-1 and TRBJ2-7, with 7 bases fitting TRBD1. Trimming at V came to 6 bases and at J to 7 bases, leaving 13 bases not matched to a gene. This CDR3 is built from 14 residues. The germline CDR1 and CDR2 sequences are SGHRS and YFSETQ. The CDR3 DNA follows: TGCGCCAGCACCTCCAACACAGGGGCTGGGGAGCAGTACATC. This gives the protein CASTSNTGAGEQYI.

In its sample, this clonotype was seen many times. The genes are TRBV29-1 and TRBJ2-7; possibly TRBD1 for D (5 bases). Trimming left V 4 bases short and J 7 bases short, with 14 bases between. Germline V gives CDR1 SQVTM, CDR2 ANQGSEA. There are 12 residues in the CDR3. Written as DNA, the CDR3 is TGCAGCGTTGTGGGGCAATCGGAGGAGCAGTACTTC. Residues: CSVVGQSEEQYF.

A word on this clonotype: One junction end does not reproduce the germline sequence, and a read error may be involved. CDR3 sequence reads: CASSYLISAHEQSF. CDR3 DNA sequence: TGTGCCAGCAGTTACCTGATCAGTGCCCATGAGCAGTCCTTC. This chain joins TRBV6-6 and TRBJ2-1; D ambiguous. CDR3 size: 14 residues. CDR1 MNHNY and CDR2 SVGAGI come from the germline V gene (reference sequence).

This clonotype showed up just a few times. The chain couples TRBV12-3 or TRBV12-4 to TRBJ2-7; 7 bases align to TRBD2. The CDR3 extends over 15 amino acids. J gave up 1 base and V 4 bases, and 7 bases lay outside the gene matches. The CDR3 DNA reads TGTGCCAGCAGTTCAGGCGGGAGTGGGTCCTACGAGCAGTACTTC. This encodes CASSSGGSGSYEQYF.

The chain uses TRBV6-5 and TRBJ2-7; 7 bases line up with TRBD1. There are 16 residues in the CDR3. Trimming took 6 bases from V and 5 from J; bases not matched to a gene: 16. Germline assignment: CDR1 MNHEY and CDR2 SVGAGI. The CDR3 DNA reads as TGTGCCAGCAGGCCCGGACAGGCAGCTTCCTATCACGAGCAGTACTTC. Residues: CASRPGQAASYHEQYF.

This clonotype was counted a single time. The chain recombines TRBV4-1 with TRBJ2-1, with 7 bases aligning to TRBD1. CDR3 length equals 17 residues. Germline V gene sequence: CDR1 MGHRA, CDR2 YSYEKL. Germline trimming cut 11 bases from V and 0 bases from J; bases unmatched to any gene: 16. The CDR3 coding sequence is TGCGCCGACAGCCAGGGGACAGAGAGGAGCTCCTACAATGAGCAGTTCTTC. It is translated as CADSQGTERSSYNEQFF.

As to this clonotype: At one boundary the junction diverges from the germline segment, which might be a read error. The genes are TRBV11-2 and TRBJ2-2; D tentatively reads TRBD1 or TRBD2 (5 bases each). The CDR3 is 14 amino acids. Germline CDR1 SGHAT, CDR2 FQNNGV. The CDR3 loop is CASGLMGVSGELFF. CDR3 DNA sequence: TGTGCCAGCGGCTTAATGGGGGTCTCCGGGGAGCTGTTTTTT. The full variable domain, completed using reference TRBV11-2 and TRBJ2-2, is EAGVAQSPRYKIIEKRQSVAFWCNPISGHATLYWYQQILGQGPKLLIQFQNNGVVDDSQLPKDRFSAERLKGVDSTLKIQPAKLEDSAVYLCASGLMGVSGELFFGEGSRLTVL.

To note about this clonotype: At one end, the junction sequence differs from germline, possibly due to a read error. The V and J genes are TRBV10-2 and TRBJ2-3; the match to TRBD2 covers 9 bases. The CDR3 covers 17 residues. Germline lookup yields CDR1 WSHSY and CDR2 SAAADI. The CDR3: CAGSELQGLARTDTQYF. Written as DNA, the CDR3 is TGCGCCGGCAGTGAGTTACAGGGACTAGCTAGGACAGATACGCAGTATTTT.

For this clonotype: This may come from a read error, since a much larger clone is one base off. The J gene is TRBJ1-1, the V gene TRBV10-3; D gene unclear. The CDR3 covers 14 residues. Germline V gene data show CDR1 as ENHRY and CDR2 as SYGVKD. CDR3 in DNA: TGTGCCATCAGTGAGTCGACGGTAAGCACTGGAGCTTTCTTT. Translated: CAISESTVSTGAFF.

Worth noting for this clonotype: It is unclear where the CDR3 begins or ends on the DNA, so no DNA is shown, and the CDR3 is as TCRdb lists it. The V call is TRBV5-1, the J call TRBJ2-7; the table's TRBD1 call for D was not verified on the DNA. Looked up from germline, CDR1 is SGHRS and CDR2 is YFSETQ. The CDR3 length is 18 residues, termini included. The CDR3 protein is CASSLVGGGAGQSYEHYF.

CDR3 DNA sequence: TGTGCCAGCAGCTTAGCGGCGGGAGCCGAGCAGTACTTC. This translates into CASSLAAGAEQYF. The rearrangement uses TRBV11-2 and TRBJ2-7; 7 bases are shared with TRBD2. The length of the CDR3 is 13 residues. Germline V CDR1 and CDR2: SGHAT, FQNNGV. The ends lost 1 base at V and 6 bases at J; junction bases unmatched: 3.